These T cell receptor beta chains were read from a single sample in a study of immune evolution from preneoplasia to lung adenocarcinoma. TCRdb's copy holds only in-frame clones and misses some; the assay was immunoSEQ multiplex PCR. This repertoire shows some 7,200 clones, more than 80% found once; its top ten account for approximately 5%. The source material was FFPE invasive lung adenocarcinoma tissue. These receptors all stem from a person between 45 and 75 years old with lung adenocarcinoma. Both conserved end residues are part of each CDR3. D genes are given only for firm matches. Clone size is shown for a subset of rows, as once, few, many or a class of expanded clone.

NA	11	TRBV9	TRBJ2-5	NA	CASTDGETQYF	TGTGCCAGCACCGATGGGGAGACCCAGTACTTC
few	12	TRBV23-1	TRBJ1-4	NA	CASTLEPEKLFF	TGCGCCAGCACGTTGGAGCCTGAAAAACTGTTTTTT
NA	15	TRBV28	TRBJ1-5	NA	CASRPGTRLYQPQHF	TGTGCCAGCAGGCCCGGGACTAGGCTGTATCAGCCCCAGCATTTT
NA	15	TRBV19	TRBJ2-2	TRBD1	CASRDAGGRTGELFF	TGTGCCAGTAGAGATGCAGGGGGAAGGACCGGGGAGCTGTTTTTT
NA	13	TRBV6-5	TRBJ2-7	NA	CASSSRVSYEQYF	TGTGCCAGCAGTTCCAGGGTCTCCTACGAGCAGTACTTC
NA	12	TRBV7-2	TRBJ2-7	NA	CASSPNRVEQYF	TGTGCCAGCAGCCCAAACAGGGTCGAGCAGTACTTC
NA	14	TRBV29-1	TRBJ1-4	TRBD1	CSVEGTGTNEKLFF	TGCAGCGTTGAAGGGACAGGGACTAATGAAAAACTGTTTTTT
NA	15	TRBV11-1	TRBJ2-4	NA	CASSSTPRAKNIQYF	TGTGCCAGCAGCTCCACCCCTAGGGCCAAAAACATTCAGTACTTC
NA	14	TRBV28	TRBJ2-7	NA	CASSLSTTEAEQYF	TGTGCCAGCAGTTTATCGACCACGGAAGCCGAGCAGTACTTC
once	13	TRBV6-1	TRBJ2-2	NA	CASTRLEAGELFF	TGTGCCAGCACGAGACTAGAGGCCGGGGAGCTGTTTTTT
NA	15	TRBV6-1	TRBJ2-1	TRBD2	CASSKLLAGDNEQFF	TGTGCCAGCAGTAAACTCCTAGCGGGAGACAATGAGCAGTTCTTC
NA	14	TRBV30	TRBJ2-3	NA	CAWSARDSPYTQYF	TGTGCCTGGAGTGCCAGGGACTCACCCTATACGCAGTATTTT
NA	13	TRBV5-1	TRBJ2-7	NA	CASSLGQGDEQYF	TGCGCCAGCAGCTTGGGGCAGGGAGACGAGCAGTACTTC
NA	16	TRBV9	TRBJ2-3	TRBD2	CASSPLAGGEADTQYF	TGTGCCAGCAGCCCTCTAGCGGGAGGGGAGGCGGATACGCAGTATTTT
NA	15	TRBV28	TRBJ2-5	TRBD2	CASSLNGRAVETQYF	TGTGCCAGCAGTTTAAACGGGAGGGCAGTGGAGACCCAGTACTTC
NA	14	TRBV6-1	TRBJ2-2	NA	CATVWGSYNGELFF	TGTGCCACCGTGTGGGGATCGTATAACGGGGAGCTGTTTTTT
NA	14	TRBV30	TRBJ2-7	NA	CAWRKDSVTHEQYF	TGTGCCTGGAGAAAGGACAGTGTTACGCACGAGCAGTACTTC
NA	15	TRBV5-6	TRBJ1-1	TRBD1	CASSATGGTGAEAFF	TGTGCCAGCAGCGCCACAGGGGGCACGGGGGCTGAAGCTTTCTTT
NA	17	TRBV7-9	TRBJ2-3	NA	CASSLGGHTYSTDTQYF	TGTGCCAGCAGCTTGGGGGGGCACACCTATAGCACAGATACGCAGTATTTT
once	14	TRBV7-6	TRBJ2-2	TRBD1	CASSSARQGRELFF	TGTGCCAGCAGCTCCGCCAGACAGGGTCGGGAGCTGTTTTTT
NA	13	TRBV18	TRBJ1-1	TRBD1	CASSPPGQSEAFF	TGTGCCAGCTCACCCCCGGGACAGAGCGAAGCTTTCTTT
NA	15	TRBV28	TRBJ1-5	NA	CASSWARSTLQPQHF	TGTGCCAGCAGTTGGGCACGAAGCACTCTTCAGCCCCAGCATTTT